This is a list of T cell receptor beta chains from one sample in a study of cytomegalovirus exposure and HLA in healthy donors. Some clones are missing from TCRdb's copy, which holds only in-frame ones; the method was immunoSEQ multiplex PCR. The table includes approximately 190,000 clones, about nine tenths detected once. The source material was PBMCs. These receptor sequences come from a young man in good health and CMV-seronegative. Each CDR3 is given with its conserved first and last residue. The listing skips clone size in some rows; elsewhere it reads once, few, many or a size class.

v_call clone_size cdr3_aa
TRBV15 NA CATSRDLALAETQYF
TRBV5-1 NA CASSTDGRQNTEAFF
TRBV23-1 NA CASTPRGANYGYTF
TRBV7-9 NA CASSLGNYGTQYF
TRBV5-4 NA CAGSLEGLAVTTDTQYF
TRBV9 NA CASSEQNTEAFF
TRBV28 NA CASSLLGRGDSPLHF
TRBV11-3 NA CASSLVGLEAEQFF
TRBV6-5 few CASSRGYEQYF
TRBV4-1 NA CASSPQLAGNEQFF
TRBV18 NA CASSPGTGRETQYF
TRBV4-3 NA CASSQVWASGGYEQYF
TRBV2 few CASVGQRGIPGTDTQYF
TRBV28 NA CASSLGGQAFSPQHF
TRBV7-2 NA CASSLSSGSSYNEQFF
TRBV6-6 NA CASSYGGQTYTEAFF
TRBV12-5 NA CASGLKTGTAGNTIYF
TRBV28 NA CASSPTRAGPYEQYF
TRBV14 few CASSRVQGNTGELFF
TRBV25-1 NA CASRREGATGELFF
TRBV29-1 NA CSVGTGGGQFF
TRBV14 once CASSPWTGESYEQYF
TRBV11-2 few CASSYTDRGRGYGYTF
TRBV6-1 NA CASRTTGAATDTQYF
TRBV2 NA CASSTGTSGGDTQYF
TRBV12-5 NA CASGFGGSGELFF
TRBV13 NA CASSRTRGQGANVLTF
TRBV2 once CASKATNTGELFF
TRBV4-2 NA CASSQDREAGELFF
TRBV28 NA CASRPTGGRGYTF
TRBV18 NA CASSQSGTEAFF
TRBV15 NA CATTPHLGSTTGETQYF
TRBV14 NA CASSPRGPEAFF
TRBV28 NA CASSLRGRETQYF
TRBV5-1 NA CASSPRTGNQETQYF